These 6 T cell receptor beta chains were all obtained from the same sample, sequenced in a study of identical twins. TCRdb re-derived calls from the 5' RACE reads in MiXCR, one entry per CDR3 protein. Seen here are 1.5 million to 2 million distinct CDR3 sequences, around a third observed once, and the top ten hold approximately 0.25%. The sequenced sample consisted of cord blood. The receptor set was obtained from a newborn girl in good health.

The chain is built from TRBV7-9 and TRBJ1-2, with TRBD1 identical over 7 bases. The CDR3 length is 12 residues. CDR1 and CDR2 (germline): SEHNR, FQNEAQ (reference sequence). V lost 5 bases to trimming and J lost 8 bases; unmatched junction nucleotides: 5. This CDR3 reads CASSGRTGGYTF. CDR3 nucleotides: TGTGCCAGCAGCGGGCGGACAGGCGGCTACACCTTC.

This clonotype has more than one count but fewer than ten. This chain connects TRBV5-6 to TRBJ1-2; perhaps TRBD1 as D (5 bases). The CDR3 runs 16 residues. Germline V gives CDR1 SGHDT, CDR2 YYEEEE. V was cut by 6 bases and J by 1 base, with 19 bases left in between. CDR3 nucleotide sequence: TGTGCCAGCATGATTGCCAGGGAGCCCCTTAACTATGGCTACACCTTC. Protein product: CASMIAREPLNYGYTF.

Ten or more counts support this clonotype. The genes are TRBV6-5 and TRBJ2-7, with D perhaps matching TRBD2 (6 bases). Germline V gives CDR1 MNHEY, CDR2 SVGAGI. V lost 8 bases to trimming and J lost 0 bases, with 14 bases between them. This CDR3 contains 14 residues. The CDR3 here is CASAAGGISYEQYF. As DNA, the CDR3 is TGTGCCAGCGCGGCTGGGGGGATCTCCTACGAGCAGTACTTC.

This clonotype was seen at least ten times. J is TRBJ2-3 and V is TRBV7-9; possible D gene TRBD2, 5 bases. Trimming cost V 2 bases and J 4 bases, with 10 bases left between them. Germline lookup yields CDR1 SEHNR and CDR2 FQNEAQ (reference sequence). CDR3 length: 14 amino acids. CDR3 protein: CASSLNGRADTQYF. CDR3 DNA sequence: TGTGCCAGCAGCTTAAATGGGAGAGCAGATACGCAGTATTTT.

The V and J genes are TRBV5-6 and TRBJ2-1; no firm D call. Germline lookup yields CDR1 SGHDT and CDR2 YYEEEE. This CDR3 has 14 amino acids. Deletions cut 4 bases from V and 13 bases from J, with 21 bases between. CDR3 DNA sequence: TGTGCCAGCAGCCACGGACGAACCCAAGAGACCCAGTTCTTC. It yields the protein CASSHGRTQETQFF.

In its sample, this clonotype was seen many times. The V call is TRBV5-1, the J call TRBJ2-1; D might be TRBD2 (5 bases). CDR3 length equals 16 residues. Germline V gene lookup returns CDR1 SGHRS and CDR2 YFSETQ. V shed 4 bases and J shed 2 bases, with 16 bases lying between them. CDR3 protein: CASSTKAGSTYNEQFF. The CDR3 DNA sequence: TGCGCCAGCAGCACCAAGGCGGGCTCTACCTACAATGAGCAGTTCTTC.